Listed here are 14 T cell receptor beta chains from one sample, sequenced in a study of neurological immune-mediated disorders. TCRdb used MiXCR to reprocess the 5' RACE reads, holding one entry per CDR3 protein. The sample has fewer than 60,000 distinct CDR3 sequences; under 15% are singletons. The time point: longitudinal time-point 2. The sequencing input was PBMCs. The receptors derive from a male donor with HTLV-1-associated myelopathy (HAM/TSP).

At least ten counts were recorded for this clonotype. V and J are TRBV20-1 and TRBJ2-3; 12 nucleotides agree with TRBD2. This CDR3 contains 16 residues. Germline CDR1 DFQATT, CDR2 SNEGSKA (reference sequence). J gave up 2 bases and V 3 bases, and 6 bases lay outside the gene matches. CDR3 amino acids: CSASGLAGIYTDTQYF. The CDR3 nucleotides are TGCAGTGCTAGTGGACTAGCGGGGATCTACACAGATACGCAGTATTTT.

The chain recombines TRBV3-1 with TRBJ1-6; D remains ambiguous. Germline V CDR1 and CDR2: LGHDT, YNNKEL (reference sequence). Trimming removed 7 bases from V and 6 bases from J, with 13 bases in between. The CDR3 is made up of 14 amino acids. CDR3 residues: CASILGHANSPLHF. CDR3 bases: TGTGCCAGCATCCTTGGGCACGCTAATTCACCCCTCCACTTT.

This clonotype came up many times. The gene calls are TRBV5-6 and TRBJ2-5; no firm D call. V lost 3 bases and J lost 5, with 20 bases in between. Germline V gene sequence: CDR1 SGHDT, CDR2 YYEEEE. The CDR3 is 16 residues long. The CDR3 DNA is TGTGCCAGCAGCTCCCCGGTCGTCTCACTGGAGGAGACCCAGTACTTC. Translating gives CASSSPVVSLEETQYF.

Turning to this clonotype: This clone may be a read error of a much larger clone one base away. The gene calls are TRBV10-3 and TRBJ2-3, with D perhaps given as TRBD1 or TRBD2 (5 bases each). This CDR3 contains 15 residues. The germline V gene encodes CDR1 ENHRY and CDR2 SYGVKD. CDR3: CSISELGTTTDTQYF. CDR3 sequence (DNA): TGTTCCATCAGTGAGTTGGGGACGACCACAGATACGCAGTATTTT.

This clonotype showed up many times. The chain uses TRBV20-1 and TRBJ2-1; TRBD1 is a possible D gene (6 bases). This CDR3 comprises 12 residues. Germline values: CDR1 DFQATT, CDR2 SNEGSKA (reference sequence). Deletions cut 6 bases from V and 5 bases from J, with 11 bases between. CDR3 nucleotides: TGCAGTGCCACAGACAGGAACAATGAGCAGTTCTTC. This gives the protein CSATDRNNEQFF.

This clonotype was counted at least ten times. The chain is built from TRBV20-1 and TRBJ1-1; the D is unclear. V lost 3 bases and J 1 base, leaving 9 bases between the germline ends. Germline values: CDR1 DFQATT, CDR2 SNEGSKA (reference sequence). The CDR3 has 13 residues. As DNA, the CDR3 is TGCAGTGCTAGGGGCTTTGGGAACACTGAAGCTTTCTTT. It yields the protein CSARGFGNTEAFF.

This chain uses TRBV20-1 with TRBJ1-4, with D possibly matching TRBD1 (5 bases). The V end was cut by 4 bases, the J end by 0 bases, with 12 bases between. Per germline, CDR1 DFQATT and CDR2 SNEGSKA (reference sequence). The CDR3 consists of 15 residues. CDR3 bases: TGCAGTGCTACGAGGGGCCGATCAACTAATGAAAAACTGTTTTTT. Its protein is CSATRGRSTNEKLFF.

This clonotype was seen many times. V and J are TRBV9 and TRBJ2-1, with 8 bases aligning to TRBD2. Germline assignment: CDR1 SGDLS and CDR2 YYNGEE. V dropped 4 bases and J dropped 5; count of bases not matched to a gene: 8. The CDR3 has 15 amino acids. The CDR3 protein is CASSPTAGGHNEQFF. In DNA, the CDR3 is TGTGCCAGCAGCCCCACCGCGGGGGGCCACAATGAGCAGTTCTTC.

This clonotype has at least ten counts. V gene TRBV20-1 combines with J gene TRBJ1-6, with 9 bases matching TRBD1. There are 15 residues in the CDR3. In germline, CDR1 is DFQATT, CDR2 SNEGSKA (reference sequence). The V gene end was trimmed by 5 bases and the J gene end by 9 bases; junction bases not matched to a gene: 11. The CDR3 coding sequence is TGCAGTGCTCCAACCGGGACAGGGCGATTTTCACCCCTCCACTTT. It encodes CSAPTGTGRFSPLHF.

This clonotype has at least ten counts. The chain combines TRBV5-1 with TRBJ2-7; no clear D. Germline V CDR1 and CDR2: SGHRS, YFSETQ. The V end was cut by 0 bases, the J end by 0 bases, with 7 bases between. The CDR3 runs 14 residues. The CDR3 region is CASSLEPSSYEQYF. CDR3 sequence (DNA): TGCGCCAGCAGCTTGGAACCTAGCTCCTACGAGCAGTACTTC. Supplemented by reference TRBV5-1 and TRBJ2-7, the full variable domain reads KAGVTQTPRYLIKTRGQQVTLSCSPISGHRSVSWYQQTPGQGLQFLFEYFSETQRNKGNFPGRFSGRQFSNSRSEMNVSTLELGDSALYLCASSLEPSSYEQYFGPGTRLTVT.

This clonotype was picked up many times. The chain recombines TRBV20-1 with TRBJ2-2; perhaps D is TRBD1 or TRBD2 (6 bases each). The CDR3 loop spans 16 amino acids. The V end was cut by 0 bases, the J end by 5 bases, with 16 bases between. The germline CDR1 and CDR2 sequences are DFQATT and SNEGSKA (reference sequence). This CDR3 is CSARDLWGAGTGELFF. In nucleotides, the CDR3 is TGCAGTGCTAGAGATCTTTGGGGGGCAGGTACCGGGGAGCTGTTTTTT.

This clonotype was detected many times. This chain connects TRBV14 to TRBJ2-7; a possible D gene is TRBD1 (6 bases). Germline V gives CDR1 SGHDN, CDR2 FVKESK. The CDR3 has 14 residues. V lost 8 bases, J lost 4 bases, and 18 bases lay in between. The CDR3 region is CASPDSHLSYEQYF. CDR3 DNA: TGTGCCAGCCCGGACAGTCATTTGAGTTACGAGCAGTACTTC.

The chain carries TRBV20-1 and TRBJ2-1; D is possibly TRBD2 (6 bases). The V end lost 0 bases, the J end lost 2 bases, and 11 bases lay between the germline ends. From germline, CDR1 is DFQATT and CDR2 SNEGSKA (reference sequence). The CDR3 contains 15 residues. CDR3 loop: CSAREETRAYNEQFF. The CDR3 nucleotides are TGCAGTGCTAGAGAGGAGACTAGAGCCTACAATGAGCAGTTCTTC.

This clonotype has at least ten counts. CDR3 sequence: CASSSGQKNIQYF. The CDR3 DNA sequence: TGTGCCAGCAGCTCGGGACAAAAAAACATTCAGTACTTC. The J gene is TRBJ2-4, the V gene TRBV28; perhaps TRBD1 as D (6 bases). The V end was cut by 6 bases, the J end by 4 bases, with 10 bases between. Germline CDR1 MDHEN, CDR2 SYDVKM. This CDR3 comprises 13 residues.